Listed below are T cell receptor beta chains from one sample, sequenced in a study of regulatory T cells in long-lasting Graves disease. TCRdb used MiXCR to reprocess the multiplex PCR reads, holding one entry per CDR3 protein. The table lists 350,000 to 450,000 distinct CDR3 sequences, 23% of them singletons. The sample consisted of peripheral blood mononuclear cells (PBMCs), taken when the disease was refractory, from a patient treated with antithyroid drugs. Receptor source: a middle-aged woman with Graves disease. Each CDR3 is given with its conserved first and last residue. Fields, in order: CDR3 length, J gene, D gene, V gene, clone size, CDR3 DNA, CDR3 protein. The D gene is left open where the match is weak. Size is omitted from some rows. Given values are once, few, many or a class for expanded clones.

length: 13; J: TRBJ2-7; D: .; V: TRBV28; size: .; DNA: TGTGCCAGCAGTCGACGAGGGGGTGGCGAGCAGTACTTC; CDR3: CASSRRGGGEQYF
length: 12; J: TRBJ2-7; D: .; V: TRBV27; size: .; DNA: TGTGCCACCTCATGGGGGACCGGCGAGCAGTACTTC; CDR3: CATSWGTGEQYF
length: 13; J: TRBJ2-5; D: .; V: TRBV29-1; size: many; DNA: TGCAGCGTTGAGAGGGCGTACCAAGAGACCCAGTACTTC; CDR3: CSVERAYQETQYF
length: 15; J: TRBJ1-5; D: .; V: TRBV7-8; size: .; DNA: TGTGCCAGCAGCGCGGGGCGGGCGGGCAATCAGCCCCAGCATTTT; CDR3: CASSAGRAGNQPQHF
length: 13; J: TRBJ2-7; D: .; V: TRBV20-1; size: many; DNA: TGCAGTGCTAGCGCGTTCCCGTTCTACGAGCAGTACTTC; CDR3: CSASAFPFYEQYF
length: 22; J: TRBJ1-3; D: TRBD1; V: TRBV6-2/TRBV6-3; size: .; DNA: TGTGCCAGCAGCGAGAAGCTTTTTCGGGACAGGAGAGCCTCGGGCGTTGGAAACACCATATATTTT; CDR3: CASSEKLFRDRRASGVGNTIYF
length: 14; J: TRBJ1-5; D: TRBD1; V: TRBV5-5; size: .; DNA: TGTGCCAGCAGCTCGGGACAGGGGTCACGGCCCCAGCATTTT; CDR3: CASSSGQGSRPQHF
length: 16; J: TRBJ2-7; D: TRBD2; V: TRBV27; size: few; DNA: TGTGCCAGCAGCCCAACCCCGGGGACTAGGTGGTACGAGCAGTACTTC; CDR3: CASSPTPGTRWYEQYF
length: 15; J: TRBJ2-5; D: .; V: TRBV28; size: many; DNA: TGTGCCAGCCGCATAACTTCAGGGGCTAAAGAGACCCAGTACTTC; CDR3: CASRITSGAKETQYF
length: 13; J: TRBJ2-1; D: .; V: TRBV20-1; size: .; DNA: TGCAGTGCTAGAGAAGCCTATTCGAATGAGCAGTTCTTC; CDR3: CSAREAYSNEQFF